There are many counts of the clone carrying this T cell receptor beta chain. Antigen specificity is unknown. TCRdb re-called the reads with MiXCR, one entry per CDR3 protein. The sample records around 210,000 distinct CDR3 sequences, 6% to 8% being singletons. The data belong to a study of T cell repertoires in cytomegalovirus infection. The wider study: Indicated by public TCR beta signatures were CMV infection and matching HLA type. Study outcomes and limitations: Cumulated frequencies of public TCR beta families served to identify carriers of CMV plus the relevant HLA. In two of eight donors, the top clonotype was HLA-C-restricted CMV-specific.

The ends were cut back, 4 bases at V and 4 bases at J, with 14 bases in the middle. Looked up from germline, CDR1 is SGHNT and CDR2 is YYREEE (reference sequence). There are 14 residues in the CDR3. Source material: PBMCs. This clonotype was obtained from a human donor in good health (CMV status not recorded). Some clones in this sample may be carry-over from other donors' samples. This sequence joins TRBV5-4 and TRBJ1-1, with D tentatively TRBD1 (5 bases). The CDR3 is CASSVGVGTTEAFF. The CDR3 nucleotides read TGTGCCAGCAGCGTAGGTGTGGGGACCACTGAAGCTTTCTTT.